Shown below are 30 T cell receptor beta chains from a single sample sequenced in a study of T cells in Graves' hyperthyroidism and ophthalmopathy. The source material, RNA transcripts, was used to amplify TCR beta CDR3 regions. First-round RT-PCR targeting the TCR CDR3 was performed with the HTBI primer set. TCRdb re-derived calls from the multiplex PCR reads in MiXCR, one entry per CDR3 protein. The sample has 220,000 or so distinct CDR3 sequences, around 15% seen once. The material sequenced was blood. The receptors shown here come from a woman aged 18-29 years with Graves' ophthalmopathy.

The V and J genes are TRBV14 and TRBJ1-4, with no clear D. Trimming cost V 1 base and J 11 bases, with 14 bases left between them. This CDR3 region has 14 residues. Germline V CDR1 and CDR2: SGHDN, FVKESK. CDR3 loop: CASSQVGAPGKLFF. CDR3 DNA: TGTGCCAGCAGCCAAGTAGGTGCGCCTGGGAAACTGTTTTTT.

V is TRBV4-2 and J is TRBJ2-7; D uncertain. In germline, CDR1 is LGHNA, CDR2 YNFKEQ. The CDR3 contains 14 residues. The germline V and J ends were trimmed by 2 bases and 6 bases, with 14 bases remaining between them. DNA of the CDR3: TGTGCCAGCAGCCAATTTACGCCCGCAACCGAGCAGTACTTC. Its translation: CASSQFTPATEQYF.

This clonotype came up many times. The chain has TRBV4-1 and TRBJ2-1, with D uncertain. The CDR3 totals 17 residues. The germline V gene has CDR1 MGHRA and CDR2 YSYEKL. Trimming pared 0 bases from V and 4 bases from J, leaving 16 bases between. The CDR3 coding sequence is TGCGCCAGCAGCCAAGATTTGGGTCGGCTTCCGTACAATGAGCAGTTCTTC. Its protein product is CASSQDLGRLPYNEQFF.

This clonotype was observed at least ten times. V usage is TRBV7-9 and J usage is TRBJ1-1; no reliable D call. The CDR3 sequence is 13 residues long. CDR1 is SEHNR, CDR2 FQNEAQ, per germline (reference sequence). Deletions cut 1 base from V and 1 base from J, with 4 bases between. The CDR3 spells CASSLEANTEAFF. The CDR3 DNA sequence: TGTGCCAGCAGCTTAGAGGCGAACACTGAAGCTTTCTTT.

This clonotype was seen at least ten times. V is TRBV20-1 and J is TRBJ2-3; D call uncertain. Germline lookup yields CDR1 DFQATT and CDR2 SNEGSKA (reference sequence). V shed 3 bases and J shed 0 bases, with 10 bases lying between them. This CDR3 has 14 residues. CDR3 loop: CSARLDTSTDTQYF. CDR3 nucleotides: TGCAGTGCTAGGCTAGACACTAGCACAGATACGCAGTATTTT.

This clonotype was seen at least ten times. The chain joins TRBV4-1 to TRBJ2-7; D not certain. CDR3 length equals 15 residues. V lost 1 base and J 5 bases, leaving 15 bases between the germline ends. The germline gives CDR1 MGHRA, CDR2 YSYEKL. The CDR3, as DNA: TGCGCCAGCAGCCAAGTCTTCAGGAGTGACCACGAGCAGTACTTC. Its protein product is CASSQVFRSDHEQYF.

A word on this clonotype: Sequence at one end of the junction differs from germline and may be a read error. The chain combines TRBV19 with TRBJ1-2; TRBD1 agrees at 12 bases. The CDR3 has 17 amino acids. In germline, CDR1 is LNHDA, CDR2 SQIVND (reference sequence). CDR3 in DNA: TGTGCCAGTAGTATCACGGGGACAGGGGGCGTCATCTATGGCCACACCTTC. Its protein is CASSITGTGGVIYGHTF.

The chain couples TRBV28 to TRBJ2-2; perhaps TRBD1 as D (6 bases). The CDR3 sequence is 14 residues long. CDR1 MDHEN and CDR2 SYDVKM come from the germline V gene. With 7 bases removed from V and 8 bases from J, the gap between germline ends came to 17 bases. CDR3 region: CASNLPTGTGELFF. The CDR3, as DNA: TGTGCCAGCAATCTACCCACCGGGACAGGGGAGCTGTTTTTT.

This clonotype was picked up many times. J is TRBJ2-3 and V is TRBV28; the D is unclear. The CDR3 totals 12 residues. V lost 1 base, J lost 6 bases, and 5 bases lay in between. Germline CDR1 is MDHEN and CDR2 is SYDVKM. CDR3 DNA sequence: TGTGCCAGCAGTTTATTGGGGGATACGCAGTATTTT. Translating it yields CASSLLGDTQYF.

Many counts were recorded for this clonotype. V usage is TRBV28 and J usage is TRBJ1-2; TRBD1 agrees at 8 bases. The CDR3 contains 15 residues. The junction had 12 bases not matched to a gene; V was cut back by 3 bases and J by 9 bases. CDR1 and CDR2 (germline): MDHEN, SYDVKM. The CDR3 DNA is TGTGCCAGCAGTTTGAAGCGGGCACAGGGGGAGAGCTACACCTTC. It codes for CASSLKRAQGESYTF.

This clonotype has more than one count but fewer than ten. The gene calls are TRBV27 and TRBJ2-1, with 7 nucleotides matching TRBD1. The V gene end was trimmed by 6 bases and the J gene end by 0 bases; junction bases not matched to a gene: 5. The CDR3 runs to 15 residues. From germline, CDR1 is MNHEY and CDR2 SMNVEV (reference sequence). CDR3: CASRAGTDSYNEQFF. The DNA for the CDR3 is TGTGCCAGCAGGGCTGGGACAGACTCCTACAATGAGCAGTTCTTC.

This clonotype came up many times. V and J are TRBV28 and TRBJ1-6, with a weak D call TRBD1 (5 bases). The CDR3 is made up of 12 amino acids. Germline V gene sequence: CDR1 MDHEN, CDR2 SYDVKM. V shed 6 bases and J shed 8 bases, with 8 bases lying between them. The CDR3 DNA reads TGTGCCAGCAGCCGACAGTATTCACCCCTCCACTTT. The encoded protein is CASSRQYSPLHF.

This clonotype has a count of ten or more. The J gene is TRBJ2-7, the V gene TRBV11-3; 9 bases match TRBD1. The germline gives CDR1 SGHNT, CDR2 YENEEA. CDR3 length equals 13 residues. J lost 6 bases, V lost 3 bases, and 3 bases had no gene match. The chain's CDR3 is CASSLGTGTEQYF. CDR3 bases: TGTGCCAGCAGCTTGGGGACAGGGACCGAGCAGTACTTC.

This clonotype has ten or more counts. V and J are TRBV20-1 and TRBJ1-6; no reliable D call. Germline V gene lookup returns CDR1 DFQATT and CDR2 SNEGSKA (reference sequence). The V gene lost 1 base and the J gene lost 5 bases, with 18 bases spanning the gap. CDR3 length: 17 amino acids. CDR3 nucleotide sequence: TGCAGTGCTAGAGGTTCGAAAGGCCTTATCAATAATTCACCCCTCCACTTT. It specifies CSARGSKGLINNSPLHF.

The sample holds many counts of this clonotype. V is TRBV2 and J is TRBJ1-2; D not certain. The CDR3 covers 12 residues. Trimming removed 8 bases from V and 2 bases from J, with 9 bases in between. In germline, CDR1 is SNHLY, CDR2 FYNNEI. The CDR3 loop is CASSSLNYGYTF. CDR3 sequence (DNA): TGTGCCAGCTCGAGTTTGAACTATGGCTACACCTTC.

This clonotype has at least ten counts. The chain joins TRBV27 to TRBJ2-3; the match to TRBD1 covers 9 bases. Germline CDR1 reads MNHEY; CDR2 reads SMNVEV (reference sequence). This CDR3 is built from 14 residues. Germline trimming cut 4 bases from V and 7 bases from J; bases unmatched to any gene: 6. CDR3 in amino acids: CASSSGTGTHTQYF. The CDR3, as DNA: TGTGCCAGCAGTTCCGGGACAGGGACGCATACGCAGTATTTT.

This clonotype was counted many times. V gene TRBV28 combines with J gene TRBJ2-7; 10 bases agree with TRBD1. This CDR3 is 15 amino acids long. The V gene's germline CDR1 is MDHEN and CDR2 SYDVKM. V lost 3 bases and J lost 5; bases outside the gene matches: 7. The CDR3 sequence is CASSFTGQGFNEQYF. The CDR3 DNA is TGTGCCAGCAGTTTCACGGGACAGGGGTTCAACGAGCAGTACTTC.

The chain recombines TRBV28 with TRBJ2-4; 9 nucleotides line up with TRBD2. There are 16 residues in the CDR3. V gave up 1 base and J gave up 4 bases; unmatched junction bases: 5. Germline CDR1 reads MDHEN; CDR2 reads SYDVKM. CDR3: CASSLLSSGAKNIQYF. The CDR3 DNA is TGTGCCAGCAGTTTATTGTCTAGCGGGGCTAAAAACATTCAGTACTTC.

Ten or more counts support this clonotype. CDR3 sequence reads: CASSVDSSNTEAFF. CDR3 DNA sequence: TGTGCCAGCAGTGTTGACAGTTCGAACACTGAAGCTTTCTTT. This chain joins TRBV27 and TRBJ1-1; D possibly corresponds to TRBD1 (5 bases). Germline V gene lookup returns CDR1 MNHEY and CDR2 SMNVEV (reference sequence). The V end was cut by 5 bases, the J end by 1 base, with 11 bases between. This CDR3 is 14 amino acids long.

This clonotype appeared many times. The DNA of the CDR3 is TGCGCCAGCAGTGAGTCCAGGACCCCGAGCTATGGCTACACCTTC. Translated: CASSESRTPSYGYTF. The chain couples TRBV10-1 to TRBJ1-2; no definite D call. The V gene lost 0 bases and the J gene lost 4 bases, with 12 bases spanning the gap. In germline, CDR1 is WNHNN, CDR2 SYGVQD (reference sequence). There are 15 residues in the CDR3.

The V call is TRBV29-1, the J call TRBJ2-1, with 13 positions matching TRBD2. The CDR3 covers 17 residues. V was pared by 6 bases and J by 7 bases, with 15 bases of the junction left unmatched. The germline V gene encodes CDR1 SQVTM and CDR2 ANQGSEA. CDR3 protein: CSVCLIGTSGTVNEQFF. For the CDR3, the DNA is TGCAGCGTCTGTTTGATCGGGACTAGCGGGACGGTGAATGAGCAGTTCTTC.

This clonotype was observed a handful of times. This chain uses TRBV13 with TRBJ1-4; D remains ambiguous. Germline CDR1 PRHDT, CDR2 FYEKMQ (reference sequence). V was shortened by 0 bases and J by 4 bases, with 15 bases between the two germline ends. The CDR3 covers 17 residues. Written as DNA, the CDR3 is TGTGCCAGCAGCTTAGGCCCTTCAGTCCCCGGTAATGAAAAACTGTTTTTT. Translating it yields CASSLGPSVPGNEKLFF.

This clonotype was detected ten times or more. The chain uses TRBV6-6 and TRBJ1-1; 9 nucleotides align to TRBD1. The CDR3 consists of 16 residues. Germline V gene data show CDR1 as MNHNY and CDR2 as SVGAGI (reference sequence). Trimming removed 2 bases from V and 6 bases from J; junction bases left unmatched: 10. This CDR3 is CASSYVPGQGRAEAFF. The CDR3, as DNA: TGTGCCAGCAGTTACGTTCCGGGACAGGGTCGCGCTGAAGCTTTCTTT.

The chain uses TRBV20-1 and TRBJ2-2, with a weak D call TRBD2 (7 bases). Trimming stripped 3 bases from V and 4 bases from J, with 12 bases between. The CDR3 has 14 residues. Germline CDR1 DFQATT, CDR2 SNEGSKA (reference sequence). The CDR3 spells CSARGGPGTGELFF. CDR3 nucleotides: TGCAGTGCTAGGGGGGGGCCTGGCACCGGGGAGCTGTTTTTT.

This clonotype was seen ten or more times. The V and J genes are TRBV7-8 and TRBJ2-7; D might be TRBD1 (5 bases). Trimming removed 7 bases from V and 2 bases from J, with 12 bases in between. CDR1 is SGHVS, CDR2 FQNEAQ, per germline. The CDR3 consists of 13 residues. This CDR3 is CASTLGPAYEQYF. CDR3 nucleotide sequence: TGTGCCAGCACTTTGGGGCCTGCCTACGAGCAGTACTTC.

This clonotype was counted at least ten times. CDR3 sequence reads: CASSGRVNSYEQYF. In nucleotides, the CDR3 is TGTGCCAGCAGCGGACGGGTGAATTCCTACGAGCAGTACTTC. The chain has TRBV6-1 and TRBJ2-7; D is uncertain. With 6 bases removed from V and 1 base from J, the gap between germline ends came to 13 bases. CDR1 and CDR2 (germline): MNHNS, SASEGT. The CDR3 sequence is 14 residues long.

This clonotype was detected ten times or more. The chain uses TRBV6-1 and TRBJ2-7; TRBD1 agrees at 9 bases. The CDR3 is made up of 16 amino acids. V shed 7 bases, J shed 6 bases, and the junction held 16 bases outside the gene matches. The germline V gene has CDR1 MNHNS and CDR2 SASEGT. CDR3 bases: TGTGCCAGCACCTATACCCGTCCGGGACAGGGACGCGAGCAGTACTTC. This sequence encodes CASTYTRPGQGREQYF.

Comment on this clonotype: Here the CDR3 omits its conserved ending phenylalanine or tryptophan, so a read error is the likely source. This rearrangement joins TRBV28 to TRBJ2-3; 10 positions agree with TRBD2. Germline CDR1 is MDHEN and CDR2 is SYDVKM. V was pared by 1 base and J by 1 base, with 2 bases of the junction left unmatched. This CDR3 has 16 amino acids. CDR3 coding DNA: TGTGCCAGCAGTTTATTAGGACTAGCGGGCACAGATACGCAGTATCTT. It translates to CASSLLGLAGTDTQYL.

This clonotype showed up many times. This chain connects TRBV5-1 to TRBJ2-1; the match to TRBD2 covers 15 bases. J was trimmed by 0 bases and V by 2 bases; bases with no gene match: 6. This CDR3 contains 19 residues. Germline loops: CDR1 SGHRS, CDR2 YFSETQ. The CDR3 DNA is TGCGCCAGCAGCTTTGGACTAGCGGGGGGGCCAAGCTCCTACAATGAGCAGTTCTTC. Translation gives CASSFGLAGGPSSYNEQFF. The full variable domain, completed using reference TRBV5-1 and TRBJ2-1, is KAGVTQTPRYLIKTRGQQVTLSCSPISGHRSVSWYQQTPGQGLQFLFEYFSETQRNKGNFPGRFSGRQFSNSRSEMNVSTLELGDSALYLCASSFGLAGGPSSYNEQFFGPGTRLTVL.

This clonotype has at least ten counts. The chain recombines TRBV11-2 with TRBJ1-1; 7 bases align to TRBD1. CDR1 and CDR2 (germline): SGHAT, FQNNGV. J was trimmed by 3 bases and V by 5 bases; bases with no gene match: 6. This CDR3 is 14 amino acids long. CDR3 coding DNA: TGTGCCAGCAGCGCGACAGGGATCGACACTGAAGCTTTCTTT. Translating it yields CASSATGIDTEAFF.